This T cell receptor beta chain originates from a study of OX40 agonist ivuxolimab in advanced cancers. In the study overall: Patients receiving dose escalation had hepatocellular carcinoma, melanoma, renal cell or head and neck cancer. Patients were approximately 80% male with ages about 20 to 79, mean 60.

V was cut by 1 base and J by 2 bases, with 4 bases left in between. This CDR3 comprises 13 residues. CDR1 is SGHNT, CDR2 YYREEE, per germline (reference sequence). Autoimmune disease history or systemic immunosuppression was exclusionary. Libraries were prepared by immunoSEQ multiplex PCR; TCRdb keeps only in-frame clonotypes and omits some of them. The table has about 82,000 clones, roughly 90% seen once. This sample comprised CD4+ or CD8+ T cells sorted from blood, obtained in a trial of the OX40 agonist ivuxolimab. The sequence was collected from an adult with an advanced solid tumor such as melanoma, head and neck, liver or kidney cancer. The chain joins TRBV5-4 to TRBJ2-1; D remains ambiguous. CDR3: CASSLKTYNEQFF. CDR3 coding DNA: TGTGCCAGCAGCTTGAAAACCTACAATGAGCAGTTCTTC. The whole variable domain, remainder taken from reference TRBV5-4 and TRBJ2-1, is ETGVTQSPTHLIKTRGQQVTLRCSSQSGHNTVSWYQQALGQGPQFIFQYYREEENGRGNFPPRFSGLQFPNYSSELNVNALELDDSALYLCASSLKTYNEQFFGPGTRLTVL.